The 13 T cell receptor beta chains below were found in one sample sequenced in a study of beta chain features in type 1 diabetes. Since all of the isolated RNA was reverse transcribed, expressed TCRB transcripts were what got sequenced. Clones were read by immunoSEQ multiplex PCR, and TCRdb kept only the in-frame ones, dropping some. In the table there are hundreds of thousands of clones, 15% of which are singletons. The specimen was naive CD4+ T cells from blood. Receptors originate from a man aged 18 to 30 in good health.

In its sample, this clone was seen a few times. V gene TRBV15 combines with J gene TRBJ2-7, with D maybe TRBD2 (5 bases). Trimming removed 5 bases at V and 0 bases at J, with 11 bases between. Germline V gene data show CDR1 as LNHNV and CDR2 as YYDKDF (reference sequence). The CDR3 runs to 14 residues. Here the CDR3 DNA reads TGTGCCACCAGCGTCCCGGGGAGCTCCTACGAGCAGTACTTC. It codes for CATSVPGSSYEQYF.

With respect to this clone: The sample has other DNA sequences that encode this CDR3 too. The CDR3 region is CASSPGLIYEQYF. The CDR3 DNA reads as TGTGCCAGCTCACCGGGACTGATCTACGAGCAGTACTTC. The chain couples TRBV18 to TRBJ2-7; D is possibly TRBD2 (6 bases). Germline V gives CDR1 KGHSH, CDR2 LQKENI. Trimming stripped 3 bases from V and 3 bases from J, with 9 bases between. The CDR3 consists of 13 residues.

The chain employs TRBV5-1 and TRBJ2-2; 7 positions agree with TRBD1. This CDR3 spans 13 amino acids. Germline trimming cut 0 bases from V and 13 bases from J; bases unmatched to any gene: 6. Germline-derived CDR1 and CDR2 are SGHRS and YFSETQ. The CDR3 coding sequence is TGCGCCAGCAGCTTGGATCGACAGGGTACGCTGTTTTTT. Translating gives CASSLDRQGTLFF. The full variable domain, rest sourced from reference TRBV5-1 and TRBJ2-2, is KAGVTQTPRYLIKTRGQQVTLSCSPISGHRSVSWYQQTPGQGLQFLFEYFSETQRNKGNFPGRFSGRQFSNSRSEMNVSTLELGDSALYLCASSLDRQGTLFFGEGSRLTVL.

This clone was seen more than once but under ten times. The V call is TRBV7-9, the J call TRBJ1-2; D ambiguous. This CDR3 region has 13 residues. Trimming took 2 bases from V and 2 from J, leaving 6 bases between them. The V gene's germline CDR1 is SEHNR and CDR2 FQNEAQ (reference sequence). In DNA form, the CDR3 reads TGTGCCAGCAGCTTAAGTCAGAACTATGGCTACACCTTC. It codes for CASSLSQNYGYTF.

CDR3 DNA sequence: TGTGCCAGTAGTATAGATTCAAGGAGGGGGAGGACCTACAATGAGCAGTTCTTC. Translated, it gives CASSIDSRRGRTYNEQFF. This chain connects TRBV19 to TRBJ2-1; either TRBD1 or TRBD2 may supply D (6 bases each). V lost 0 bases to trimming and J lost 2 bases, with 17 bases between them. The CDR3 has 18 residues. CDR1 and CDR2 from the germline V gene are LNHDA and SQIVND (reference sequence). Using reference TRBV19 and TRBJ2-1 for the parts outside the CDR3, the full variable domain is DGGITQSPKYLFRKEGQNVTLSCEQNLNHDAMYWYRQDPGQGLRLIYYSQIVNDFQKGDIAEGYSVSREKKESFPLTVTSAQKNPTAFYLCASSIDSRRGRTYNEQFFGPGTRLTVL.

The chain employs TRBV30 and TRBJ2-1; maybe TRBD1 (5 bases). The CDR3 loop spans 13 amino acids. The germline V gene encodes CDR1 GTSNPN and CDR2 SVGIG (reference sequence). Trimming pared 3 bases from V and 4 bases from J, leaving 10 bases between. This CDR3 reads CAWSAGIYNEQFF. CDR3 coding DNA: TGTGCCTGGAGCGCAGGGATTTACAATGAGCAGTTCTTC. Supplemented by reference TRBV30 and TRBJ2-1, the full variable domain reads SQTIHQWPATLVQPVGSPLSLECTVEGTSNPNLYWYRQAAGRGLQLLFYSVGIGQISSEVPQNLSASRPQDRQFILSSKKLLLSDSGFYLCAWSAGIYNEQFFGPGTRLTVL.

The chain couples TRBV2 to TRBJ1-5; unclear D gene. V lost 4 bases, J lost 0 bases, and 4 bases lay in between. This CDR3 contains 13 residues. Germline V gene lookup returns CDR1 SNHLY and CDR2 FYNNEI. The CDR3 here is CASSVPSNQPQHF. CDR3 nucleotides: TGTGCCAGCAGTGTACCTAGCAATCAGCCCCAGCATTTT.

Only a few counts were recorded for this clone. The V call is TRBV11-2, the J call TRBJ2-7; the D gene could be TRBD1 or TRBD2 (7 bases each). In germline, CDR1 is SGHAT, CDR2 FQNNGV. CDR3 length: 14 amino acids. V lost 5 bases to trimming and J lost 3 bases, with 14 bases between them. CDR3 DNA sequence: TGTGCCAGCAGCCCCCAGGGGGGGGTCTACGAGCAGTACTTC. Translated: CASSPQGGVYEQYF.

This clone has just a few counts. The chain joins TRBV14 to TRBJ1-3; D gene ambiguous. V shed 0 bases and J shed 9 bases, with 9 bases lying between them. Germline V CDR1 and CDR2: SGHDN, FVKESK. This CDR3 has 13 amino acids. The CDR3 region has the DNA TGTGCCAGCAGCCAAGATCAAGTCTCCACCATATATTTT. Encoded protein: CASSQDQVSTIYF.

The chain recombines TRBV19 with TRBJ2-1; D is perhaps TRBD2 (5 bases). V was pared by 6 bases and J by 7 bases, with 19 bases between. The length of the CDR3 is 15 residues. The germline gives CDR1 LNHDA, CDR2 SQIVND (reference sequence). The CDR3 reads CASSAAGPVWNEQFF. CDR3 in DNA: TGTGCCAGTAGCGCGGCGGGTCCAGTCTGGAATGAGCAGTTCTTC.

This clone has only a few counts. The gene calls are TRBV7-9 and TRBJ2-5, with D perhaps TRBD1 (5 bases). V lost 4 bases to trimming and J lost 2 bases, with 14 bases between them. This CDR3 has 15 residues. CDR1 is SEHNR, CDR2 FQNEAQ, per germline (reference sequence). This CDR3 reads CASSSQGASQETQYF. The CDR3 bases are TGTGCCAGCAGCTCTCAGGGTGCGAGTCAAGAGACCCAGTACTTC. The variable domain in full, completed from reference TRBV7-9 and TRBJ2-5, reads DTGVSQNPRHKITKRGQNVTFRCDPISEHNRLYWYRQTLGQGPEFLTYFQNEAQLEKSRLLSDRFSAERPKGSFSTLEIQRTEQGDSAMYLCASSSQGASQETQYFGPGTRLLVL.

This clone came up a few times. This chain links TRBV30 with TRBJ1-5, with TRBD1 identical over 12 bases. With V trimmed by 2 bases and J by 11 bases, 7 bases remained unmatched. Germline-derived CDR1 and CDR2 are GTSNPN and SVGIG (reference sequence). This CDR3 has 14 residues. The CDR3 coding sequence is TGTGCCTGGAGTTCTGGGGACAGGGGGCCAACCCAGCATTTT. This encodes CAWSSGDRGPTQHF.

CDR3 protein: CASSKRTGHTDTQYF. The CDR3 DNA reads as TGCGCCAGCAGCAAGCGGACAGGGCACACAGATACGCAGTATTTT. This chain uses TRBV4-3 with TRBJ2-3; 8 bases are shared with TRBD1. V lost 5 bases to trimming and J lost 2 bases; unmatched junction nucleotides: 6. This CDR3 contains 15 residues. Germline lookup yields CDR1 LGHNA and CDR2 YSLEER.